The source of this T cell receptor beta chain is a study of T-cell memory formation after mild COVID-19. CDR3 size: 13 residues. Trimming took off 1 base at V and 3 bases at J, with 8 bases between the two ends. The germline CDR1 and CDR2 sequences are SGDLS and YYNGEE. A word on this clonotype: The antigen is unknown.

Study-wide findings and caveats: The study found contracting CD4+ clones mainly in CM and EM and contracting CD8+ clones in EMRA. Clones contracting day 15 to 85 were balanced CD4/CD8; later expanders leaned CD4+.

Employing constant-segment primers, 5'RACE generated TCR alpha and TCR beta cDNA libraries bearing sample barcodes and UMIs. TCRdb ran MiXCR on the 5' RACE reads and lists one entry per CDR3 protein. The table has about 300,000 distinct CDR3 sequences, roughly 19% seen once. The receptor was isolated from a man in his late teens or twenties who had mild COVID-19 (a few samples of this study predate the infection). Cell type and time point are not known. The sample was PBMCs or a T cell subset sorted from them (not recorded which). The rearrangement uses TRBV9 and TRBJ2-7; the D gene is possibly TRBD2 (5 bases). The CDR3, as DNA: TGTGCCAGCAGCGTAATGGGAGACTACGAGCAGTACTTC. Translated: CASSVMGDYEQYF.